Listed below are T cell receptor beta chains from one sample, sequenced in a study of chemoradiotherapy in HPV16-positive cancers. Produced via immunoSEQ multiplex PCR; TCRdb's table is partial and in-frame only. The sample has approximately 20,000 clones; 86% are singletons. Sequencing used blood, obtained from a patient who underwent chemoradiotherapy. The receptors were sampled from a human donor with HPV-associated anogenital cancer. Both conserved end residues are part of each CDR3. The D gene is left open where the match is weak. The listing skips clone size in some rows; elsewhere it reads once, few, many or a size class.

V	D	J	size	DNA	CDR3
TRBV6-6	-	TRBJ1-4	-	TGTGCCAGCAGTTGGGGCGGGGAGCCGTCGAAACTGTTTTTT	CASSWGGEPSKLFF
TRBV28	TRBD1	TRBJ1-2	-	TGTGCCACCCGACAGGGAACGAACTATGGCTACACCTTC	CATRQGTNYGYTF
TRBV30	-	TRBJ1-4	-	TGTGCCTGGAGTGAGGGCTTCGGGAGTGAAAAACTGTTTTTT	CAWSEGFGSEKLFF
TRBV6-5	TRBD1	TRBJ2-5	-	TGTGCCAGCAGAACTAACACAGGGGTTCAAGAGACCCAGTACTTC	CASRTNTGVQETQYF
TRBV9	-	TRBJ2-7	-	TGTGCCAGCAGCGTAGGCGCCGGGAGATCCTACGAGCAGTACTTC	CASSVGAGRSYEQYF
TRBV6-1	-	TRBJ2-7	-	TGTGCCAGCACGGACACCCTCGGCCGGATCTACTTC	CASTDTLGRIYF
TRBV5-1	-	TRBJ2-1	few	TGCGCCAGCAGCGTCGGGCCAGCGAACAATGAGCAGTTCTTC	CASSVGPANNEQFF
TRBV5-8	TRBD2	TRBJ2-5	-	TGTGCCAGCAGCTCAGGACTAGCAGGACTCCAAGAGACCCAGTACTTC	CASSSGLAGLQETQYF
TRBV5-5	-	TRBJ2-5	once	TGTGCCAGCAGCTTGGACGGGCCTCAAGAGACCCAGTACTTC	CASSLDGPQETQYF
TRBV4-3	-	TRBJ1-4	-	TGCGCCAGCAGTTTTGATGCAACTAATGAAAAACTGTTTTTT	CASSFDATNEKLFF
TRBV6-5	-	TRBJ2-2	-	TGTGCCAGCAGTTACGCTTCAAGCACCGGGGAGCTGTTTTTT	CASSYASSTGELFF
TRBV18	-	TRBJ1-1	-	TGTGCCAGCTCACCATCAAGGGGGTCAAACACTGAAGCTTTCTTT	CASSPSRGSNTEAFF
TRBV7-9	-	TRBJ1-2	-	TGTGCCAGCAGCTCCTTTCGGGACAACTATGGCTACACCTTC	CASSSFRDNYGYTF
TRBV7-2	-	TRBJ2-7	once	TGTGCCAGCAGCTTAGACAGGGTTGAGGACGAGCAGTACTTC	CASSLDRVEDEQYF
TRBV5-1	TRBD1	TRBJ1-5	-	TGCGCCAGCAGCTTGGAACCCGGGACAGGCAATCAGCCCCAGCATTTT	CASSLEPGTGNQPQHF
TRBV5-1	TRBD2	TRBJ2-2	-	TGCGCCAGCAGCTTGGCGGGAGGCACCGGGGAGCTGTTTTTT	CASSLAGGTGELFF
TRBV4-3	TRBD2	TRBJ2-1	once	TGCGCCAGCAGCCAAGATGGGGCGGGGGTTTACAATGAGCAGTTCTTC	CASSQDGAGVYNEQFF
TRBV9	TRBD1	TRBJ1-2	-	TGTGCCAGCAGCGTAGACGGACAGGGCTATGGCTACACCTTC	CASSVDGQGYGYTF
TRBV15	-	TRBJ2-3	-	TGTGCCACCAGCAGAGTAGGCGAAACAGGAGATACGCAGTATTTT	CATSRVGETGDTQYF
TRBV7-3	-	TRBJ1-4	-	TGTGCCAGCAGCTCAGGTTCCAGGGCAGCAACTAATGAAAAACTGTTTTTT	CASSSGSRAATNEKLFF
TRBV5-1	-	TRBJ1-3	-	TGCGCCAGCAGCTTCGGGGAGGATGGAAACACCATATATTTT	CASSFGEDGNTIYF
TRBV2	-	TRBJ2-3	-	TGTGCCAGCAGCCAGGTGTGGGGGGGCACAGATACGCAGTATTTT	CASSQVWGGTDTQYF
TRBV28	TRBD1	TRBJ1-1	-	TGTGCCAGCAGTTTCCCACCCCCCGGGACAGGGCCGCTGGGTGAAGCTTTCTTT	CASSFPPPGTGPLGEAFF
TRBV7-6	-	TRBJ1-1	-	TGTGCCAGCAGCTTAGGTCGGGCAGACGGAACGGCTGAAGCTTTCTTT	CASSLGRADGTAEAFF
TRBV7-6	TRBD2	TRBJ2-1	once	TGTGCCAGCAGCTTAGGCGGGGGGGCTTCCTACAATGAGCAGTTCTTC	CASSLGGGASYNEQFF
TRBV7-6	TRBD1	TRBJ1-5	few	TGTGCCAGCAGCATCCACCCCTCTACAGGGGACAATCAGCCCCAGCATTTT	CASSIHPSTGDNQPQHF
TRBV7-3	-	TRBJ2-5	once	TGTGCCAGCAGCTTAACAGGGGTGGGGGAGACCCAGTACTTC	CASSLTGVGETQYF
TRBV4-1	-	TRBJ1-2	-	TGCGCCAGCAGCCAAGCCGGGGGCCAGCCGTATGGCTACACCTTC	CASSQAGGQPYGYTF
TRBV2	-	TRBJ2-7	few	TGTGCCAGCAGTAAGAGTTCCTACGAGCAGTACTTC	CASSKSSYEQYF
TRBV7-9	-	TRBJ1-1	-	TGTGCCAGCAGCCATTTAGGGGGTTTGTACACTGAAGCTTTCTTT	CASSHLGGLYTEAFF
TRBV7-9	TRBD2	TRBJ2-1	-	TGTGCCAGCAGCTTTTTCAAGCGGGAGCGAGGCAATGAGCAGTTCTTC	CASSFFKRERGNEQFF